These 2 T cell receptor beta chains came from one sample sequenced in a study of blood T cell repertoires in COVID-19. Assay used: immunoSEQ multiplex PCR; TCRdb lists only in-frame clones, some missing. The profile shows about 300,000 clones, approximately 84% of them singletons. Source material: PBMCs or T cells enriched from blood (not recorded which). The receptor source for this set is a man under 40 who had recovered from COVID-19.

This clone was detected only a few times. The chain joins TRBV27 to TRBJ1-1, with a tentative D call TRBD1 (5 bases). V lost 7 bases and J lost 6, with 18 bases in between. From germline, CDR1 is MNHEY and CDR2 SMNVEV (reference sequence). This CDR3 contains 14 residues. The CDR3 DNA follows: TGTGCCAGCACCCAACCGGGGGATAAGGCTGAAGCTTTCTTT. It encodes CASTQPGDKAEAFF.

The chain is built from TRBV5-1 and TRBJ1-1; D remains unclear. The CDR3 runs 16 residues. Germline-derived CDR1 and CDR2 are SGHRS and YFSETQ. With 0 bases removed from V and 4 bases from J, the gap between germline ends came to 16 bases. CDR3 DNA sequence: TGCGCCAGCAGCTTGGTGGCTTGGGGAGGCGGCACTGAAGCTTTCTTT. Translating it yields CASSLVAWGGGTEAFF.